A selection of T cell receptor beta chains follows, all from one sample in a study of T cell responses to AZD1222 COVID-19 vaccine. The method was immunoSEQ multiplex PCR; TCRdb's version includes in-frame clones alone and lacks a portion of them. The data show roughly 120,000 clones, roughly 84% seen once. Sequenced here: peripheral blood, sampled on day 0 of AZD1222 vaccination. The origin of the receptors is an adult in good health. Each CDR3 is given with its conserved first and last residue. The order of the fields is clone size, V gene, CDR3 length, CDR3 protein. Expanded clones get a size class; other rows say once, few or many, or leave the size out.

>.|TRBV7-8|18
CASSLGVGGGAGVGTQYF
>.|TRBV7-9|15
CASSHRDRVNEKLFF
>.|TRBV28|15
CASTTGRLHTDTQYF
>.|TRBV7-3|16
CASSLTQGQGIYEQYF
>.|TRBV6-5|14
CASTSRGMVQPQHF
>.|TRBV23-1|16
CASSHLRDLSGNTIYF
>.|TRBV9|14
CASSEGRANYGYTF
>.|TRBV3-1/TRBV3-2|17
CASSQVPGQGFTGELFF
>.|TRBV6-5|14
CASRPQGAGNTIYF
>.|TRBV7-9|15
CASSLLAGGIDTQYF
>.|TRBV5-1|13
CASSSDPSYEQYF
>.|TRBV5-1|13
CASSLGRHYEQYF
>.|TRBV4-1|13
CASSHAGSYEQYF
>.|TRBV4-3|14
CASSQGTGTYEQYF
>.|TRBV5-1|13
CASSPQMADTQYF
>once|TRBV15|17
CATSRDRQGWRIDTQYF
>.|TRBV30|15
CAWSVKGLAGYEQYF
>.|TRBV30|13
CAYFRQANYGYTF
>.|TRBV11-1|13
CASSRGPKETQYF
>.|TRBV7-9|13
CASSWDRWGGYTF
>.|TRBV6-6|17
CASSRTPPGARNQPQHF
>.|TRBV5-4|15
CASSLRGTSTDTQYF
>.|TRBV29-1|14
CSVPGVSGANVLTF
>.|TRBV13|14
CASSLGRLNTEAFF
>.|TRBV3-1/TRBV3-2|15
CASSRGAGVGTEAFF
>.|TRBV7-3|14
CASSATGRSTEAFF
>.|TRBV7-6|15
CASSRDRAMNTEAFF
>.|TRBV7-2|16
CASSGRTGTGNSPLHF
>.|TRBV4-1|14
CASSQDDSSYEQYF
>.|TRBV28|17
CASSLPLGGGRQPEAFF
>.|TRBV29-1|15
CSDPQRAYRCGEQYF
>few|TRBV19|15
CASSPDGRTNEKLFF
>.|TRBV11-3|13
CASSPRTDYGYTF
>.|TRBV20-1|10
CSARGRSLFF
>.|TRBV28|16
CASSLKSRGHNSPLHF
>.|TRBV4-2|14
CASSPGGTQETQYF
>.|TRBV19|15
CASSGTGLANEKLFF
>.|TRBV6-2/TRBV6-3|13
CASSAWGANIQYF
>.|TRBV6-1|15
CASSEGQEAWAEAFF
>.|TRBV29-1|14
CSAAQGNSNQPQHF
>many|TRBV5-4|17
CASSFYGGRGSNQPQHF